Shown below are 26 T cell receptor beta chains from a single sample sequenced in a study of identical twins. TCRdb re-called the 5' RACE reads with MiXCR, one entry per CDR3 protein. The sample lists just under 550,000 distinct CDR3 sequences; roughly 15% were seen once. This sample was shared with a second study, whose subject was yellow fever vaccine responses in identical twins.

The sample comprised CD4+ T cells sorted from blood. Receptors originate from a young woman in good health.

The genes are TRBV3-1 and TRBJ2-2; perhaps D is TRBD1 or TRBD2 (5 bases each). The CDR3 is 16 amino acids. V lost 6 bases and J 4 bases, leaving 18 bases between the germline ends. Germline CDR1 and CDR2: LGHDT and YNNKEL (reference sequence). CDR3 bases: TGTGCCAGCAGTGGGAGTGGGACGACGAGCACCGGGGAGCTGTTTTTT. This encodes CASSGSGTTSTGELFF.

The DNA for the CDR3 is TGCAGTGCTCTTCAGAGCGGGAGCCCCGGAGGGCAACAAGAGACCCAGTACTTC. This sequence encodes CSALQSGSPGGQQETQYF. The chain has TRBV20-1 and TRBJ2-5; 8 bases align to TRBD2. Germline CDR1 DFQATT, CDR2 SNEGSKA (reference sequence). This CDR3 spans 18 amino acids. V lost 5 bases and J lost 2; bases outside the gene matches: 19.

This clonotype was seen only a few times. The J gene is TRBJ2-1, the V gene TRBV6-1; D call uncertain. CDR3 length: 13 residues. Germline V gene sequence: CDR1 MNHNS, CDR2 SASEGT. V was trimmed by 8 bases and J by 5 bases, leaving 13 bases between them. The CDR3 spells CASGVVPHNEQFF. The CDR3 DNA follows: TGTGCCAGCGGAGTGGTCCCCCACAATGAGCAGTTCTTC.

The chain joins TRBV6-5 to TRBJ2-5; possible D gene TRBD2, 6 bases. The CDR3 is 15 residues long. Trimming left V 2 bases short and J 5 bases short, with 15 bases between. The germline CDR1 and CDR2 sequences are MNHEY and SVGAGI. The CDR3: CASSYLKPGDETQYF. The CDR3, as DNA: TGTGCCAGCAGTTACCTTAAACCGGGAGATGAGACCCAGTACTTC.

The chain has TRBV20-1 and TRBJ2-7, with D unresolved. The CDR3 has 13 amino acids. The germline V gene has CDR1 DFQATT and CDR2 SNEGSKA (reference sequence). Trimming pared 6 bases from V and 1 base from J, leaving 13 bases between. CDR3 in DNA: TGCAGTGCCCTTCCCGGACCGTCCTACGAGCAGTACGTC. Amino acid sequence: CSALPGPSYEQYV.

The rearrangement uses TRBV6-2 or TRBV6-3 and TRBJ2-1; weak D call: TRBD2 (6 bases). Trimming removed 2 bases at V and 0 bases at J, with 17 bases between. This CDR3 spans 18 amino acids. Germline loops: CDR1 MNHEY, CDR2 SVGEGT. CDR3 DNA: TGTGCCAGCAGTTACCTTTTGTCGGGCGGGGCCTCCTACAATGAGCAGTTCTTC. This sequence encodes CASSYLLSGGASYNEQFF.

The table lists this clonotype with a few counts. The chain combines TRBV7-9 with TRBJ2-7; D possibly corresponds to TRBD2 (6 bases). V was pared by 5 bases and J by 2 bases, with 16 bases between. This CDR3 contains 15 residues. The germline CDR1 and CDR2 sequences are SEHNR and FQNEAQ (reference sequence). CDR3 region: CASSGHSGETYEQYV. CDR3 coding DNA: TGTGCCAGCAGCGGGCATAGCGGTGAAACCTACGAGCAGTACGTC.

In its sample, this clonotype was seen a few times. The chain recombines TRBV3-1 with TRBJ2-2; D ambiguous. The length of the CDR3 is 14 residues. The V end lost 1 base, the J end lost 2 bases, and 5 bases lay between the germline ends. The germline V gene has CDR1 LGHDT and CDR2 YNNKEL (reference sequence). The CDR3 nucleotides read TGTGCCAGCAGCCAAGGGTCAAACACCGGGGAGCTGTTTTTT. This encodes CASSQGSNTGELFF.

The V call is TRBV25-1, the J call TRBJ1-4, with 9 bases identical to TRBD1. Germline V gene sequence: CDR1 MGHDK, CDR2 SYGVNS. The ends lost 8 bases at V and 9 bases at J; junction bases unmatched: 4. The CDR3 runs to 12 residues. CDR3 nucleotides: TGTGCCAGCGGGACAGGGATGAAAAAACTGTTTTTT. This sequence encodes CASGTGMKKLFF.

The chain is built from TRBV7-6 and TRBJ2-7; tentative D call: TRBD1 (6 bases). V was pared by 5 bases and J by 2 bases, with 16 bases between. The CDR3 spans 15 residues. Germline lookup yields CDR1 SGHVS and CDR2 FNYEAQ. The CDR3 DNA reads TGTGCCAGCAGCCTATACCTGGGGGCGGCCTACGAGCAGTACTTC. Translating it yields CASSLYLGAAYEQYF.

The table lists this clonotype with a few counts. This rearrangement joins TRBV6-1 to TRBJ2-1; D is uncertain. The V gene lost 7 bases and the J gene lost 4 bases, with 5 bases spanning the gap. The germline V gene has CDR1 MNHNS and CDR2 SASEGT. The CDR3 loop spans 11 amino acids. The CDR3 reads CASKEYNEQFF. The CDR3, as DNA: TGTGCCAGCAAGGAGTACAATGAGCAGTTCTTC.

V is TRBV12-3 or TRBV12-4 and J is TRBJ1-3; D gene uncertain. CDR3 length equals 15 residues. Trimming took 5 bases from V and 2 from J, leaving 13 bases between them. CDR3 sequence: CASSLRSAPGNTIYF. The CDR3, as DNA: TGTGCCAGCAGTCTCCGTTCAGCTCCTGGAAACACCATATATTTT.

The chain links TRBV2 to TRBJ2-3; D is ambiguous. Looked up from germline, CDR1 is SNHLY and CDR2 is FYNNEI. V was trimmed by 3 bases and J by 1 base, leaving 23 bases between them. The CDR3 contains 19 residues. The CDR3 sequence: CASSEIPLVGGAGTDTQYF. The CDR3 nucleotides read TGTGCCAGCAGTGAGATCCCCCTGGTAGGTGGCGCGGGCACAGATACGCAGTATTTT. Based on the CDR3 plus reference TRBV2 and TRBJ2-3, the full variable domain is EPEVTQTPSHQVTQMGQEVILRCVPISNHLYFYWYRQILGQKVEFLVSFYNNEISEKSEIFDDQFSVERPDGSNFTLKIRSTKLEDSAMYFCASSEIPLVGGAGTDTQYFGPGTRLTVL.

The chain uses TRBV6-1 and TRBJ1-6, with D possibly matching TRBD1 (5 bases). Germline assignment: CDR1 MNHNS and CDR2 SASEGT. V dropped 6 bases and J dropped 9 bases, with 18 bases sitting between them. The length of the CDR3 is 15 residues. DNA of the CDR3: TGTGCCAGCAGCAATTGGCGGGACTTCGGTTCACCCCTCCACTTT. Its protein is CASSNWRDFGSPLHF.

This clonotype was observed a few times. The chain uses TRBV12-3 or TRBV12-4 and TRBJ2-1, with D maybe TRBD1 (7 bases). This CDR3 has 15 residues. Trimming removed 8 bases at V and 0 bases at J, with 14 bases between. This CDR3 reads CASSRGQSSYNEQFF. CDR3 coding DNA: TGTGCCAGCTCGCGGGGACAGAGCTCCTACAATGAGCAGTTCTTC.

The rearrangement uses TRBV4-1 and TRBJ2-1, with D tentatively TRBD2 (6 bases). V lost 1 base to trimming and J lost 5 bases, with 18 bases between them. The CDR3 sequence is 17 residues long. CDR1 and CDR2 (germline): MGHRA, YSYEKL. CDR3 nucleotides: TGCGCCAGCAGCCAAGCGTTCCCCAGGGACTTCCACAATGAGCAGTTCTTC. The encoded protein is CASSQAFPRDFHNEQFF.

The chain recombines TRBV24-1 with TRBJ1-5, with D possibly matching TRBD1 (5 bases). Germline CDR1 is KGHDR and CDR2 is SFDVKD. Trimming shortened V by 6 bases and J by 1 base, and 12 bases separated the two germline ends. The CDR3 has 15 residues. CDR3 DNA sequence: TGTGCCACCAGTCCCCGGTGGGGGAGCAATCAGCCCCAGCATTTT. It specifies CATSPRWGSNQPQHF.

The gene calls are TRBV5-1 and TRBJ1-1; D is ambiguous. The germline gives CDR1 SGHRS, CDR2 YFSETQ. The V and J ends lost 3 bases and 6 bases respectively, with 18 bases between them. CDR3 length equals 15 residues. The CDR3 DNA reads as TGCGCCAGCAGCTCTGTCGGTCGACCGGAGGCTGAAGCTTTCTTT. Translated: CASSSVGRPEAEAFF.

V gene TRBV14 combines with J gene TRBJ2-2; 9 bases map to TRBD2. The CDR3 contains 15 residues. V lost 3 bases, J lost 3 bases, and 2 bases stayed unmatched. Germline V lookup: CDR1 SGHDN, CDR2 FVKESK. CDR3 sequence reads: CASSHAGGDTGELFF. In DNA form, the CDR3 reads TGTGCCAGCAGCCATGCGGGAGGGGACACCGGGGAGCTGTTTTTT.

This clonotype appeared a few times. V gene TRBV5-5 combines with J gene TRBJ2-3, with 10 bases matching TRBD2. The germline CDR1 and CDR2 sequences are SGHKS and YYEKEE (reference sequence). The CDR3 extends over 15 amino acids. J gave up 0 bases and V 5 bases, and 3 bases lay outside the gene matches. CDR3: CASRRSGGSTDTQYF. CDR3 nucleotide sequence: TGTGCCAGCAGACGTAGCGGGGGGAGCACAGATACGCAGTATTTT.

The genes are TRBV6-1 and TRBJ2-5; possibly TRBD2 for D (6 bases). The V gene lost 6 bases and the J gene lost 2 bases, with 16 bases spanning the gap. The CDR3 spans 15 residues. Per the germline V gene, CDR1 is MNHNS and CDR2 is SASEGT. The CDR3 loop reads CASSRVGGPQETQYF. For the CDR3, the DNA is TGTGCCAGCAGCCGGGTGGGGGGTCCTCAAGAGACCCAGTACTTC.

The chain recombines TRBV6-1 with TRBJ2-5, with D possibly matching TRBD1 (5 bases). The V end was cut by 6 bases, the J end by 2 bases, with 16 bases between. There are 15 residues in the CDR3. Germline V gene sequence: CDR1 MNHNS, CDR2 SASEGT. CDR3 nucleotide sequence: TGTGCCAGCAGCCGGACACAGAGATTACAAGAGACCCAGTACTTC. As protein: CASSRTQRLQETQYF.

This clonotype was counted many times. The J gene is TRBJ2-1, the V gene TRBV14; 8 bases agree with TRBD2. CDR3 length: 16 residues. The trim removed 0 bases at V and 1 base at J, leaving 2 bases unmatched. Germline lookup yields CDR1 SGHDN and CDR2 FVKESK. CDR3 in amino acids: CASSQDTGGSYNEQFF. The DNA for the CDR3 is TGTGCCAGCAGCCAAGATACGGGAGGGTCCTACAATGAGCAGTTCTTC.

This clonotype was counted only a few times. The genes are TRBV27 and TRBJ2-1; TRBD1 agrees at 9 bases. The trim removed 7 bases at V and 6 bases at J, leaving 7 bases unmatched. The germline gives CDR1 MNHEY, CDR2 SMNVEV (reference sequence). The CDR3 is made up of 14 amino acids. The CDR3 DNA reads as TGTGCCAGCAATGTTGGGACAGGGATCAATGAGCAGTTCTTC. Its translation is CASNVGTGINEQFF.

The J gene is TRBJ2-3, the V gene TRBV7-3; 11 bases align to TRBD2. The CDR3 totals 17 residues. Trimming took 5 bases from V and 3 from J; bases not matched to a gene: 10. Germline V gene sequence: CDR1 SGHTA, CDR2 FQGTGA. This chain's CDR3 is CASSPTLLAGVTDTQYF. CDR3 bases: TGTGCCAGCAGCCCTACATTACTAGCGGGAGTGACAGATACGCAGTATTTT.

This clonotype was seen a handful of times. The rearrangement links TRBV10-3 to TRBJ1-3, with D unresolved. This CDR3 is 13 amino acids long. V gave up 10 bases and J gave up 1 base, with 11 bases separating them. Germline loops: CDR1 ENHRY, CDR2 SYGVKD. The CDR3 is CATITESGNTIYF. The CDR3 DNA follows: TGTGCCACCATAACAGAATCTGGAAACACCATATATTTT.